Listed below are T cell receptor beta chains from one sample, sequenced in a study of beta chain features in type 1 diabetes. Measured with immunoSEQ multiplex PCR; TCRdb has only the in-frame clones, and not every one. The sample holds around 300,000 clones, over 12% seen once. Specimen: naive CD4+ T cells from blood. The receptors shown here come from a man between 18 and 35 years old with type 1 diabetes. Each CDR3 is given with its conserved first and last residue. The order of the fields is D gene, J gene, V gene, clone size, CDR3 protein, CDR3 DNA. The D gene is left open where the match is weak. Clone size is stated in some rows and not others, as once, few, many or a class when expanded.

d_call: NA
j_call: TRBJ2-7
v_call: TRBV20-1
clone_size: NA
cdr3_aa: CSVRLREQYF
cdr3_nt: TGCAGTGTTAGGCTGCGCGAGCAGTACTTC

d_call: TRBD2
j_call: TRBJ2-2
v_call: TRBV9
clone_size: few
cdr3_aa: CASSVATSGNTGELFF
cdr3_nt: TGTGCCAGCAGCGTCGCGACTAGCGGGAACACCGGGGAGCTGTTTTTT

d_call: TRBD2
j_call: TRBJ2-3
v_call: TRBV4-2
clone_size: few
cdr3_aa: CASSQGIATSGPYMGDTQYF
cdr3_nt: TGTGCCAGCAGCCAAGGGATCGCAACTAGCGGCCCCTACATGGGAGATACGCAGTATTTT

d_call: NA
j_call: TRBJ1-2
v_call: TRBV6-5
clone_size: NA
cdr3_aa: CASSRQGDGYTF
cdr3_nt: TGTGCCAGCAGTCGACAAGGGGATGGCTACACCTTC

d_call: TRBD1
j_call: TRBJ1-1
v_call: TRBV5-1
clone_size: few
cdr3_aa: CASSRGATGGEEKAFF
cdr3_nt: TGCGCCAGCAGCCGAGGGGCGACAGGGGGCGAGGAAAAAGCTTTCTTT

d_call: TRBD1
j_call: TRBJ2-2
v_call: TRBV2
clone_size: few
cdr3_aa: CASSATGGFYTGELFF
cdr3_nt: TGTGCCAGCAGTGCGACAGGGGGATTTTACACCGGGGAGCTGTTTTTT

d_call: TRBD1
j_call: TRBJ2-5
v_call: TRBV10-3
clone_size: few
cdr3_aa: CAIRGQGETQYF
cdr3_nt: TGTGCCATCAGGGGACAGGGGGAGACCCAGTACTTC

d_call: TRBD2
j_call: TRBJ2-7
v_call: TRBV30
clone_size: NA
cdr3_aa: CAWSVLGTSGSLEQYF
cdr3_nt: TGTGCCTGGAGTGTCCTCGGGACTAGCGGGTCTCTCGAGCAGTACTTC

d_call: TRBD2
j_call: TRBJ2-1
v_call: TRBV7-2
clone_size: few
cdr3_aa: CASSARGGLSYNEQFF
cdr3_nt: TGTGCCAGCAGCGCCCGGGGGGGCCTCTCCTACAATGAGCAGTTCTTC

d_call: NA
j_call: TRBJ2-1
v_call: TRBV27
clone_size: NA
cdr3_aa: CASSHTRGRNNEQFF
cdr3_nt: TGTGCCAGCAGTCACACTAGAGGCAGGAACAATGAGCAGTTCTTC

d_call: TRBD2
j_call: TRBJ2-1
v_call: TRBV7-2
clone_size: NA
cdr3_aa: CASSRLAGGTYNEQFF
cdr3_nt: TGTGCCAGCAGCCGACTAGCGGGAGGTACCTACAATGAGCAGTTCTTC

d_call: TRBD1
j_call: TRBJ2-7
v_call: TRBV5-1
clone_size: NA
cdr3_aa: CASSLGRGRNEQYF
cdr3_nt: TGCGCCAGCAGCTTAGGCAGGGGGCGGAACGAGCAGTACTTC

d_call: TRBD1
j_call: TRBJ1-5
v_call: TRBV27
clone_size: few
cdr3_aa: CASSSIPGGPQHF
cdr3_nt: TGTGCCAGCAGTTCGATACCAGGGGGGCCCCAGCATTTT

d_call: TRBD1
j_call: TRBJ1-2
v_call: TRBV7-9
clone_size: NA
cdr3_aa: CASSPLLRGPGGYTF
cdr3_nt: TGTGCCAGCAGCCCCCTGTTGAGGGGGCCGGGAGGCTACACCTTC

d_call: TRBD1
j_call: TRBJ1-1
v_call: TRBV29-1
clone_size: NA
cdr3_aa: CSVEGRTGVTEAFF
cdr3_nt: TGCAGCGTTGAAGGCAGGACAGGGGTTACTGAAGCTTTCTTT

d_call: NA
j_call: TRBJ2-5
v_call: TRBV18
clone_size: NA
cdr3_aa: CASSPREQAQETQYF
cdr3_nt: TGTGCCAGCTCACCAAGGGAGCAGGCTCAAGAGACCCAGTACTTC

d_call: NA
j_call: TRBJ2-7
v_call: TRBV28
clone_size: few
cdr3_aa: CASRGAPNEQYF
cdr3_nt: TGTGCCAGCCGGGGAGCCCCGAACGAGCAGTACTTC

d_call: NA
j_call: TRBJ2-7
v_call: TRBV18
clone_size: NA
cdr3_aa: CASSPWPSGPSYEQYF
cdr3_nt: TGTGCCAGCTCACCATGGCCGTCTGGCCCATCCTACGAGCAGTACTTC

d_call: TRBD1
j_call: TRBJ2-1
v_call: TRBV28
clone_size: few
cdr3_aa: CASSLMGQGNNEQFF
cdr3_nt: TGTGCCAGCAGCCTGATGGGACAGGGAAACAATGAGCAGTTCTTC

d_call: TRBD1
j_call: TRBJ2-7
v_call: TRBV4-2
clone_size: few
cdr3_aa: CASSQEIAGQGANEQYF
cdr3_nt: TGTGCCAGCAGCCAAGAGATCGCGGGACAGGGGGCCAACGAGCAGTACTTC

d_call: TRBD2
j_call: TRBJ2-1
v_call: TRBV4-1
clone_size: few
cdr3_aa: CASRPTSGAYNEQFF
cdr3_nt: TGCGCCAGCAGGCCAACGAGCGGGGCCTACAATGAGCAGTTCTTC

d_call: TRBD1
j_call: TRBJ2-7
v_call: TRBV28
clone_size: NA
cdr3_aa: CASGQTGGNYEQYF
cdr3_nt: TGTGCCAGCGGGCAGACAGGGGGCAACTACGAGCAGTACTTC

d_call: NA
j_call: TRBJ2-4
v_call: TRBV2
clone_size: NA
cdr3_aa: CASSELRQGKNIQYF
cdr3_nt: TGTGCCAGCAGTGAACTTCGGCAGGGGAAAAACATTCAGTACTTC

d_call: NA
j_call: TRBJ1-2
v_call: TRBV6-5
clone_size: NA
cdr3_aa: CASSYGGAEYGYTF
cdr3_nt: TGTGCCAGCAGTTACGGGGGCGCGGAGTATGGCTACACCTTC

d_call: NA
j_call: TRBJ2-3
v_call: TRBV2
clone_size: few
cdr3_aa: CASSRRLVAASTDTQYF
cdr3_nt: TGTGCCAGCAGTCGCCGACTCGTAGCGGCTAGCACAGATACGCAGTATTTT

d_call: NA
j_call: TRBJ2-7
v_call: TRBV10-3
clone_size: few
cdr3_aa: CAISVDSNSYEQYF
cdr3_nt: TGTGCCATCAGTGTGGACAGTAACTCCTACGAGCAGTACTTC

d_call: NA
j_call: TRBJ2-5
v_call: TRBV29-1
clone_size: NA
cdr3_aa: CSAARLLSRETQYF
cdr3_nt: TGCAGCGCCGCCCGGCTGCTTAGCCGAGAGACCCAGTACTTC

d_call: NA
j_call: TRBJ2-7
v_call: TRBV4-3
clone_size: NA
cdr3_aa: CASSPGAGRSYEQYF
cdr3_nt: TGCGCCAGCAGCCCTGGGGCAGGGCGCTCCTACGAGCAGTACTTC

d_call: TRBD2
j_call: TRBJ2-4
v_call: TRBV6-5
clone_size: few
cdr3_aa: CASSSAGAGKNIQYF
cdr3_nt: TGTGCCAGCAGTTCAGCGGGAGCGGGGAAAAACATTCAGTACTTC

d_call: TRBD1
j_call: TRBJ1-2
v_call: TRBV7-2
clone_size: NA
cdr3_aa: CASSLIPGQGANGYTF
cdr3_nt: TGTGCCAGCAGCTTAATCCCGGGACAGGGGGCGAACGGCTACACCTTC

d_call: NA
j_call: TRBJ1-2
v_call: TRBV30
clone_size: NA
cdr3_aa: CAWSVQASGGYTF
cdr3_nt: TGTGCCTGGAGTGTCCAAGCCTCGGGAGGCTACACCTTC

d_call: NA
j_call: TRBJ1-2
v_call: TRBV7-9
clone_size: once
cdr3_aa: CASSQFKQGSGYTF
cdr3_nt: TGTGCCAGCAGCCAATTCAAACAGGGTTCTGGCTACACCTTC

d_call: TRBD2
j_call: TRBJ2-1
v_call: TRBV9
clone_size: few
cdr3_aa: CASSVATSGRASDEQFF
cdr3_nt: TGTGCCAGCAGCGTAGCTACGAGCGGGAGGGCCAGTGATGAGCAGTTCTTC

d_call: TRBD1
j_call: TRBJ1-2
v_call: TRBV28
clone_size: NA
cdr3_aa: CASSLRDRGYPNYGYTF
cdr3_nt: TGTGCCAGCAGTTTGCGGGACAGGGGGTATCCTAACTATGGCTACACCTTC

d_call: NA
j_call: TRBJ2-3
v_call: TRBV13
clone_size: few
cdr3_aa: CASSSRSSTDTQYF
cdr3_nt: TGTGCCAGCAGCTCGAGGAGTAGCACAGATACGCAGTATTTT

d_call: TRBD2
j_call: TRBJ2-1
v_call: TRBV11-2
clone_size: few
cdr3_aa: CASSSYSGKTYNEQFF
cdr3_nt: TGTGCCAGCAGTTCCTACAGCGGGAAGACCTACAATGAGCAGTTCTTC

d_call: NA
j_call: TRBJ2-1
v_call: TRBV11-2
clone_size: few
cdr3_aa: CASSSRGLPFF
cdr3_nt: TGTGCCAGCAGCTCCAGGGGACTACCTTTCTTC

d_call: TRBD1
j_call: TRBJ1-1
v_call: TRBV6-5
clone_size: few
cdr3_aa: CASSLGGLNTEAFF
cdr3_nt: TGTGCCAGCAGCCTAGGGGGCCTGAACACTGAAGCTTTCTTT

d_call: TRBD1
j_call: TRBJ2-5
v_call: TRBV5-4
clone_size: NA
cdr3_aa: CASRPGQGRTQYF
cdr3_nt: TGTGCCAGCAGGCCGGGACAGGGGAGGACCCAGTACTTC

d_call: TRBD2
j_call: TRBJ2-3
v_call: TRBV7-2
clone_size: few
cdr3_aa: CASSLVGSGGSDTQYF
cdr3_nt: TGTGCCAGCAGCTTAGTAGGTAGCGGGGGCTCGGATACGCAGTATTTT

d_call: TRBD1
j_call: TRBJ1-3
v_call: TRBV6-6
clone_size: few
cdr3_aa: CASSYSGQFGNTIYF
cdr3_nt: TGTGCCAGCAGTTACTCGGGACAGTTTGGAAACACCATATATTTT